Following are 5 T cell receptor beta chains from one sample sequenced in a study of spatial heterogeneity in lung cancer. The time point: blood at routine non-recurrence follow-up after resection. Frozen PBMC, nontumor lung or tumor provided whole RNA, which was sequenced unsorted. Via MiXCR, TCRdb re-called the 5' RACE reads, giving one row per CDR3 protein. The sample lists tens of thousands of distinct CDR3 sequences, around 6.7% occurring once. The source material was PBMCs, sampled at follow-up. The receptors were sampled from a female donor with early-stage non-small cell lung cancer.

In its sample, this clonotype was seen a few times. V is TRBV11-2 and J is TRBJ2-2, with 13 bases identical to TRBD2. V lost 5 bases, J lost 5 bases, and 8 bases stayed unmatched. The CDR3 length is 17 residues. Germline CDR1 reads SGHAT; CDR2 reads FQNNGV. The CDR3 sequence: CASSPTLAGGLTGELFF. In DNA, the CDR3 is TGTGCCAGCAGCCCAACACTAGCGGGGGGGCTGACCGGGGAGCTGTTTTTT.

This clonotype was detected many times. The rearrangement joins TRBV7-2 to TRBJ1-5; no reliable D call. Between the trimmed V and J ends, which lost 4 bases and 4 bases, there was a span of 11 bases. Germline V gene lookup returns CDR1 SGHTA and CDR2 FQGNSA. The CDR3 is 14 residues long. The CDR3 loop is CASSSNGLNQPQHF. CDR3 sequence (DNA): TGTGCCAGCAGCTCGAACGGACTGAATCAGCCCCAGCATTTT.

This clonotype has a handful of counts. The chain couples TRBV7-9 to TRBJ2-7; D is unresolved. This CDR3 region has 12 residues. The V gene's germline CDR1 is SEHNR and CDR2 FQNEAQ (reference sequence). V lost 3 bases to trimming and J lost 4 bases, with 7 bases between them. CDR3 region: CASSFGVYEQYF. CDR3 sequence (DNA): TGTGCCAGCAGCTTTGGAGTGTACGAGCAGTACTTC.

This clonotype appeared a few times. CDR3 coding DNA: TGTGCCAGCAGCCCTGGACAGAAAGCAGATACGCAGTATTTT. This encodes CASSPGQKADTQYF. The V call is TRBV6-2 or TRBV6-3, the J call TRBJ2-3, with D perhaps matching TRBD1 (6 bases). The V and J ends lost 6 bases and 4 bases respectively, with 14 bases between them. Germline lookup yields CDR1 MNHEY and CDR2 SVGEGT. The CDR3 runs to 14 residues.

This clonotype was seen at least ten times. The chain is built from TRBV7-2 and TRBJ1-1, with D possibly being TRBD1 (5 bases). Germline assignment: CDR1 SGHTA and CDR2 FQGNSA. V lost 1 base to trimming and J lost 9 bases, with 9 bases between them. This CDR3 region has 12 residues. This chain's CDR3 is CASSLVRAKAFF. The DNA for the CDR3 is TGTGCCAGCAGCTTAGTCAGGGCCAAAGCTTTCTTT. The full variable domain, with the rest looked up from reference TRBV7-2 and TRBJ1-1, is GAGVSQSPSNKVTEKGKDVELRCDPISGHTALYWYRQSLGQGLEFLIYFQGNSAPDKSGLPSDRFSAERTGGSVSTLTIQRTQQEDSAVYLCASSLVRAKAFFGQGTRLTVV.